This TCR beta chain derives from a study of blood T cell repertoires in COVID-19. Study in general: The United States, Italy and Spain supplied acute and convalescent COVID-19 samples. Nucleic acid was either cDNA or gDNA, and it came from T cells, B-cell-depleted T cells, or PBMCs.

CDR1 GTSNPN and CDR2 SVGIG come from the germline V gene (reference sequence). The CDR3 length is 14 residues. Trimming removed 3 bases from V and 2 bases from J, with 8 bases in between. Original processing notes: Amplification of reference gene primers provided the estimated nucleated cell counts. Sequencing used immunoSEQ multiplex PCR; TCRdb keeps in-frame clones, though not all of them. The D gene and trimming were derived from the DNA, and the V and J assignments and clone size from that table. The table shows approximately 300,000 clones, with around 90% occurring only once. The source of this sequence is a woman in her 30s with COVID-19, enrolled during active disease. Sequenced sample: peripheral blood. The V and J genes are TRBV30 and TRBJ1-6; the D gene is possibly TRBD1 (6 bases). In nucleotides, the CDR3 is TGTGCCTGGAGCCAGGGGACCTATAATTCACCCCTCCACTTT. Protein product: CAWSQGTYNSPLHF.